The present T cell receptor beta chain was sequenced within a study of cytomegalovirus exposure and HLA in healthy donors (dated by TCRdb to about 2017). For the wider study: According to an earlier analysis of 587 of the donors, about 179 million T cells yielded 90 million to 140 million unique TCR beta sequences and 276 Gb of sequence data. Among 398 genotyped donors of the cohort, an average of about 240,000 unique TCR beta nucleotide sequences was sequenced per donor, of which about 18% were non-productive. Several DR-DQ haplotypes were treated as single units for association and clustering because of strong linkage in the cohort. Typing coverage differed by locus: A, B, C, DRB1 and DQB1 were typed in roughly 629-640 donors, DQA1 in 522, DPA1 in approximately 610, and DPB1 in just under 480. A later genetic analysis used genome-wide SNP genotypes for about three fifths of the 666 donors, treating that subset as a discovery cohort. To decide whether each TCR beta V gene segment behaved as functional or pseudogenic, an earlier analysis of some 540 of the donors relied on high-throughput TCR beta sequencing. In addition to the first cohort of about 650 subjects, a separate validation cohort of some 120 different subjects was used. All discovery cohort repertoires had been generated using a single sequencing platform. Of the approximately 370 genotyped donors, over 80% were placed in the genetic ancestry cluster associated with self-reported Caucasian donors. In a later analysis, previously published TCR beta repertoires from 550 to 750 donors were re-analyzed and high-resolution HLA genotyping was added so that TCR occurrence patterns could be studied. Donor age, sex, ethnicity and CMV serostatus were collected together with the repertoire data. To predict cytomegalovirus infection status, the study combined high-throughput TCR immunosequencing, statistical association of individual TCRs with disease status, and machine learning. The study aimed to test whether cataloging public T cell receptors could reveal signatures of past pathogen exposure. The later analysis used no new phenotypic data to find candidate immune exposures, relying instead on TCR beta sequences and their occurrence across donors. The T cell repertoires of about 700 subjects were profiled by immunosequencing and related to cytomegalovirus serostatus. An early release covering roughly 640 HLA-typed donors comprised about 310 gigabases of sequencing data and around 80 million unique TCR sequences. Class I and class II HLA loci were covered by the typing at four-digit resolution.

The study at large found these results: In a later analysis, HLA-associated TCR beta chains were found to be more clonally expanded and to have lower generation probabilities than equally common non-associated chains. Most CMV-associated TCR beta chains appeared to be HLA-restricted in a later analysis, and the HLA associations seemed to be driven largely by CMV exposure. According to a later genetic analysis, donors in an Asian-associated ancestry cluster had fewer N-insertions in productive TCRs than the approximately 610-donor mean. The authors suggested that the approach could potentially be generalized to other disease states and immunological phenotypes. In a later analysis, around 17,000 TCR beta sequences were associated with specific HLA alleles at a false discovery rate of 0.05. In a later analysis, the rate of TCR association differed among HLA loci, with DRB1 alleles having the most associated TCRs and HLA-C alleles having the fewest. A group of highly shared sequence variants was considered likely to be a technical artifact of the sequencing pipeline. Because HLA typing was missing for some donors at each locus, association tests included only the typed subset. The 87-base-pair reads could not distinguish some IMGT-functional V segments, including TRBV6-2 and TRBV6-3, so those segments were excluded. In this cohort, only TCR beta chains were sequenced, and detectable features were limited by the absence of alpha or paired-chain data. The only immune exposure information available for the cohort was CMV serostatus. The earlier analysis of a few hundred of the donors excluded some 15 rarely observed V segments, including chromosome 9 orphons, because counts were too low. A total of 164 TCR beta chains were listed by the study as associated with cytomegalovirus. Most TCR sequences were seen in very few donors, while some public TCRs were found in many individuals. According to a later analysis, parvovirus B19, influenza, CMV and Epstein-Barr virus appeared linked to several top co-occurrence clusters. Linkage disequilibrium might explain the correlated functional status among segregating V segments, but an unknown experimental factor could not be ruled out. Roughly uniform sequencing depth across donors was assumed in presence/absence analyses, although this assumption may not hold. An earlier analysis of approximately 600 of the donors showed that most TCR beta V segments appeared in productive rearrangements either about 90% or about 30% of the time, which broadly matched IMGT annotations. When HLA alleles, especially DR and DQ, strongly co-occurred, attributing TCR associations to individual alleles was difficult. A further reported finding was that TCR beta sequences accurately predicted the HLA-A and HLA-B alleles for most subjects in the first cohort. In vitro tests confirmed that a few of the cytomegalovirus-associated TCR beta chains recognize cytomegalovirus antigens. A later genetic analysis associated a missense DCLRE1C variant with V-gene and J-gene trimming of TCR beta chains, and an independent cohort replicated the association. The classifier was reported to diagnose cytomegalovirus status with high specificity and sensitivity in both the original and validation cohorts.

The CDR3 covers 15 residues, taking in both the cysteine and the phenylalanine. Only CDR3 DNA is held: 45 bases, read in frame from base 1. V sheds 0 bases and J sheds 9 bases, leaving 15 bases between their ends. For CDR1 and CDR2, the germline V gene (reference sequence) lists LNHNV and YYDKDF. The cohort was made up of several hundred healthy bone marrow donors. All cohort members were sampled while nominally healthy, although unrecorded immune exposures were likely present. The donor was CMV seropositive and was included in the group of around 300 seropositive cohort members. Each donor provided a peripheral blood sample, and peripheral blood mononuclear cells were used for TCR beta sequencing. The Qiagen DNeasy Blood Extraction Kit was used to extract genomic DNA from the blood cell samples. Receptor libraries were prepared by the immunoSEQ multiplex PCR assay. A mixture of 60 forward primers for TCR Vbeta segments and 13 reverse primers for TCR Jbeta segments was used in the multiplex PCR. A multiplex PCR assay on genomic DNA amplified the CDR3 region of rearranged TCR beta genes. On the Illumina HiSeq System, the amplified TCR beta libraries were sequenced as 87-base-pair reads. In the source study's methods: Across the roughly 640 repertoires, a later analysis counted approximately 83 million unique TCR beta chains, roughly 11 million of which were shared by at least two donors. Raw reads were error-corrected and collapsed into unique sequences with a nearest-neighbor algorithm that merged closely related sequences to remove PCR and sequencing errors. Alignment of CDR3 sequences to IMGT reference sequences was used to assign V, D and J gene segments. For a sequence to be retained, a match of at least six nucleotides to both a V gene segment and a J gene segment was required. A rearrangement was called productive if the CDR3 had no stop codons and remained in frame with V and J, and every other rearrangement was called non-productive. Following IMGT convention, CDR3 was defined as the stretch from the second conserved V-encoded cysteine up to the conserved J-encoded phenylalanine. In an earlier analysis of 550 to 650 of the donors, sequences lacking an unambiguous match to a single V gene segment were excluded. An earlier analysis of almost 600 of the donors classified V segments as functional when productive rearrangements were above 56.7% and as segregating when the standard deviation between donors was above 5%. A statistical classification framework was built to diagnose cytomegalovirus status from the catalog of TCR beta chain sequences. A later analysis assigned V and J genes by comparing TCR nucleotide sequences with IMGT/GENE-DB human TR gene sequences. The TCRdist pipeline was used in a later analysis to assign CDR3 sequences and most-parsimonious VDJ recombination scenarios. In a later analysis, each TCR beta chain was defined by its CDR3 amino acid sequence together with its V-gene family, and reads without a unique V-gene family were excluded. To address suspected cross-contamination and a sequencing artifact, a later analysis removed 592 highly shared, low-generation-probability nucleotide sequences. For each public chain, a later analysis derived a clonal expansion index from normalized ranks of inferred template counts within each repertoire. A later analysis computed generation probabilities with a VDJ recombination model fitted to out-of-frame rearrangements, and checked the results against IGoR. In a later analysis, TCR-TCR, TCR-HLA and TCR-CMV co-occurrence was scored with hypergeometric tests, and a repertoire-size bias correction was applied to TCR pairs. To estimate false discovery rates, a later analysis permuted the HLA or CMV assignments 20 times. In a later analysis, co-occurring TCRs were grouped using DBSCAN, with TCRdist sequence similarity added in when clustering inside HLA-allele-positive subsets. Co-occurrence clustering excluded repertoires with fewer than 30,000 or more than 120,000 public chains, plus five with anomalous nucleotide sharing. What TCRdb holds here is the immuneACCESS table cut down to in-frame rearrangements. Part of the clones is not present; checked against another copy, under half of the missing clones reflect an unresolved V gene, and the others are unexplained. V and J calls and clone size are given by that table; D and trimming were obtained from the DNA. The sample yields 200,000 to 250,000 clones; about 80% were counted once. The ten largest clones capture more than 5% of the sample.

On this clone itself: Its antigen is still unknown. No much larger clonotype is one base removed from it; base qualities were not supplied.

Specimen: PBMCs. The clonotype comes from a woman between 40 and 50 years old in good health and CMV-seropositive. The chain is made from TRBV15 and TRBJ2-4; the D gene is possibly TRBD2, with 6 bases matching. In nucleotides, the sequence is TGTGCCACCAGCAGAGATCGGCCGGGGGAAAGCATTCAGTACTTC. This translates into CATSRDRPGESIQYF.